Listed below are T cell receptor beta chains from one sample, sequenced in a study of blood T cell repertoires in COVID-19. Method: immunoSEQ multiplex PCR; TCRdb's copy keeps in-frame clones and lacks some. Among approximately 53,000 clones listed, around 92% were seen once. Specimen: peripheral blood. These TCRs come from a human donor in a cohort sampled during active COVID-19. Each CDR3 is given with its conserved first and last residue. Fields, in order: clone size, J gene, D gene, V gene, CDR3 protein, CDR3 DNA. The D gene is left open where the match is weak. Where a row states a size, it is once, few, many or the class of an expanded clone; other rows omit it.

abundance: -; j_gene: TRBJ2-3; d_gene: -; v_gene: TRBV7-2; CDR3aa: CASSLVSGSTDTQYF; CDR3nt: TGTGCCAGCAGCCTCGTAAGTGGCAGCACAGATACGCAGTATTTT
abundance: medium-sized; j_gene: TRBJ2-2; d_gene: TRBD2; v_gene: TRBV7-2; CDR3aa: CASSLTGGITGELFF; CDR3nt: TGTGCCAGCAGTCTTACGGGGGGTATCACCGGGGAGCTGTTTTTT
abundance: few; j_gene: TRBJ1-2; d_gene: TRBD1; v_gene: TRBV4-2; CDR3aa: CASSQPDRGVDGYTF; CDR3nt: TGTGCCAGCAGCCAACCAGACAGGGGGGTGGATGGCTACACCTTC
abundance: -; j_gene: TRBJ2-1; d_gene: -; v_gene: TRBV19; CDR3aa: CASSIQGTYNEQFF; CDR3nt: TGTGCCAGTAGTATACAGGGTACCTACAATGAGCAGTTCTTC
abundance: -; j_gene: TRBJ2-1; d_gene: TRBD2; v_gene: TRBV3-1/TRBV3-2; CDR3aa: CASSQDRTSGRVSYNEQFF; CDR3nt: TGTGCCAGCAGCCAAGATCGAACTAGCGGGAGGGTTTCCTACAATGAGCAGTTCTTC
abundance: -; j_gene: TRBJ2-7; d_gene: -; v_gene: TRBV9; CDR3aa: CASSVGGGVNEQYF; CDR3nt: TGTGCCAGCAGCGTAGGTGGAGGGGTTAACGAGCAGTACTTC
abundance: -; j_gene: TRBJ1-6; d_gene: -; v_gene: TRBV7-9; CDR3aa: CASSLVRGGPYDSPLHF; CDR3nt: TGTGCCAGCAGCTTAGTGCGCGGCGGCCCGTATGATTCACCCCTCCACTTT
abundance: once; j_gene: TRBJ2-3; d_gene: TRBD2; v_gene: TRBV7-2; CDR3aa: CASSSRLAGTDTQYF; CDR3nt: TGTGCCAGCAGCTCGCGACTAGCGGGCACAGATACGCAGTATTTT
abundance: -; j_gene: TRBJ1-1; d_gene: TRBD1; v_gene: TRBV5-4; CDR3aa: CASSLEPTGDTEAFF; CDR3nt: TGTGCCAGCAGCTTGGAGCCAACAGGGGACACTGAAGCTTTCTTT
abundance: -; j_gene: TRBJ1-6; d_gene: -; v_gene: TRBV7-2; CDR3aa: CASSLGAIGSPLHF; CDR3nt: TGTGCCAGCAGCTTAGGGGCGATAGGTTCACCCCTCCACTTT